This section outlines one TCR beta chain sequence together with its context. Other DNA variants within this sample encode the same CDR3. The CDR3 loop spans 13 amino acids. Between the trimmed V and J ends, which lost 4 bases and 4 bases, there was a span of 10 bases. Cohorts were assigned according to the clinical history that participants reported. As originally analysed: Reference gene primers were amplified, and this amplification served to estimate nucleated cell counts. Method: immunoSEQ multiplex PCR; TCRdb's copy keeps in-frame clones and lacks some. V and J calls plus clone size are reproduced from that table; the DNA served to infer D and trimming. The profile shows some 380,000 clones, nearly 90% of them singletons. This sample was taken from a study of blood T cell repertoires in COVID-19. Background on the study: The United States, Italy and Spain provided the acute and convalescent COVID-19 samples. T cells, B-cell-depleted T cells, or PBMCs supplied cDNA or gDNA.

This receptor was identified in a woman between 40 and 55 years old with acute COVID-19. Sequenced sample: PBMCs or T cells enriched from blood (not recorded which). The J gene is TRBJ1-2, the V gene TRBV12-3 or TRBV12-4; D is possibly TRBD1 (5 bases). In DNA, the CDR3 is TGTGCCAGCAGTTGGGAGGGGTTCTATGGCTACACCTTC. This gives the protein CASSWEGFYGYTF.